What follows is one T cell receptor beta chain and its context. These data are taken from a study of CD8+ T cells in alopecia areata. The CDR3 sequence is 17 residues long. The V gene lost 5 bases and the J gene lost 5 bases, with 19 bases spanning the gap. Per germline, CDR1 MDHEN and CDR2 SYDVKM. Punch biopsies of lesional scalp, plus peripheral blood, were taken from alopecia areata patients. Sequencing relied on a cDNA template that was reverse transcribed from extracted RNA. The protocol was immunoSEQ multiplex PCR, while the TCRdb copy is restricted to in-frame clones and leaves out a portion. This table has approximately 30,000 clones, around 60% appearing once.

Source material: NKG2D-high CD8+ T cells sorted from blood. The rearrangement links TRBV28 to TRBJ1-6; tentatively, D is TRBD1 (6 bases). This TCR was recovered from a human donor with alopecia areata. The CDR3 nucleotides read TGTGCCAGCAGTCCCCCCGGGGGGCCACTTAATAATTCACCCCTCCACTTT. Its translation is CASSPPGGPLNNSPLHF.